This record concerns one T cell receptor (beta chain) sequence. What it binds is not known. This sample stems from a study of OX40 agonist ivuxolimab in advanced cancers. Notes on the study in general: The average count of expanded clones was higher among CD8+ T cells than among CD4+.

The CDR3 sequence is 15 residues long. V lost 6 bases to trimming and J lost 7 bases; unmatched junction nucleotides: 12. Germline CDR1 and CDR2: ENHRY and SYGVKD. Produced via immunoSEQ multiplex PCR; TCRdb's table is partial and in-frame only. The sample contains tens of thousands of clones, more than 75% of which appear only once. Specimen: CD4+ or CD8+ T cells sorted from blood, collected in a trial of the OX40 agonist ivuxolimab. The V and J genes are TRBV10-3 and TRBJ2-7; 10 bases fit TRBD2. This TCR was sampled from an adult with an advanced solid tumor such as melanoma, head and neck, liver or kidney cancer. The CDR3 nucleotides read TGTGCCATCAGGGGCTCTAGCGGGAGTTTGATAGAGCAGTACTTC. Residues: CAIRGSSGSLIEQYF.